This T cell receptor (beta chain) was captured in a study of blood T cell repertoires in COVID-19. Germline V gives CDR1 SQVTM, CDR2 ANQGSEA. The CDR3 has 17 amino acids. Losses at the gene ends were 6 bases for V and 4 bases for J; bases not matched to a gene: 17. TCRdb's copy holds only in-frame clones and misses some; the assay was immunoSEQ multiplex PCR. Seen here are some 99,000 clones, roughly 85% observed once, and the top ten hold about 5%. The chain links TRBV29-1 to TRBJ2-5; 10 bases match TRBD2. Sequenced: peripheral blood. The clonotype was recovered from an older man with acute or convalescent COVID-19. The CDR3 is CSVETSGELSWVETQYF. The CDR3 region has the DNA TGCAGCGTCGAAACTAGCGGGGAGCTCTCGTGGGTAGAGACCCAGTACTTC.